This entry concerns a single TCR beta chain. The antigen is undetermined. The record originates from a study of cytomegalovirus exposure and HLA in healthy donors. Study results and limitations: A later analysis found first-cohort TCR clusters tended to co-occur in the roughly 120 validation repertoires.

Assay used: immunoSEQ multiplex PCR; TCRdb lists only in-frame clones, some missing. The data show 120,000 to 150,000 clones, around 90% seen once. Germline V gene sequence: CDR1 SEHNR, CDR2 FQNEAQ (reference sequence). Trimming at V came to 5 bases and at J to 0 bases, leaving 8 bases not matched to a gene. This CDR3 spans 16 amino acids. This clonotype was obtained from a man aged 18 to 35 in good health and CMV-seropositive. The rearrangement joins TRBV7-9 to TRBJ2-3; 7 nucleotides agree with TRBD1. Sequenced input: PBMCs. The CDR3 nucleotides read TGTGCCAGCAGCCCCCCGGGGACAGCTAGCACAGATACGCAGTATTTT. Translation gives CASSPPGTASTDTQYF.